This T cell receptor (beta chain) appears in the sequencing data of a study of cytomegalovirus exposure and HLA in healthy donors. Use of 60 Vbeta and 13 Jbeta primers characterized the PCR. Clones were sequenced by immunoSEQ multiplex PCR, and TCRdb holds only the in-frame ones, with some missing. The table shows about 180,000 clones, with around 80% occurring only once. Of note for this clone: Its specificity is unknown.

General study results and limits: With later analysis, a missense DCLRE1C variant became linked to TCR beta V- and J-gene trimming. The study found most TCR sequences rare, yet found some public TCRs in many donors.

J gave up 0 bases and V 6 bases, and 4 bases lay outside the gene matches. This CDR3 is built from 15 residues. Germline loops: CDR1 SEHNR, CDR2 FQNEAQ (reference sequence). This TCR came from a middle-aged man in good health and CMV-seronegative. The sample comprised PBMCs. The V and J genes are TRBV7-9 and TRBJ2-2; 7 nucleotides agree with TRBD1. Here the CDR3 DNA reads TGTGCCAGCAGACCCGGGACAGCGAACACCGGGGAGCTGTTTTTT. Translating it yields CASRPGTANTGELFF.